This is a list of T cell receptor beta chains from one sample in a study of OX40 agonist ivuxolimab in advanced cancers. Here immunoSEQ multiplex PCR was the method, and the copy in TCRdb shows in-frame clones only, minus some. The sample carries about 57,000 clones, more than 75% recorded once. Material: CD4+ or CD8+ T cells sorted from blood, obtained in a trial of the OX40 agonist ivuxolimab. These receptors originate from an adult with an advanced solid tumor such as melanoma, head and neck, liver or kidney cancer. Each CDR3 is given with its conserved first and last residue. The order of the fields is J gene, clone size, D gene, V gene, CDR3 protein, CDR3 DNA. The D gene is left open where the match is weak. Size values are once, few and many counts, or a class for expanded clones, and some rows have none.

J gene: TRBJ2-3; clone size: NA; D gene: TRBD2; V gene: TRBV9; CDR3 protein: CASSVAKASGFADTQYF; CDR3 DNA: TGTGCCAGCAGCGTAGCTAAGGCTAGCGGTTTCGCAGATACGCAGTATTTT
J gene: TRBJ1-2; clone size: NA; D gene: NA; V gene: TRBV7-9; CDR3 protein: CASSLPTAPNYGYTF; CDR3 DNA: TGTGCCAGCAGTCTTCCGACAGCGCCTAACTATGGCTACACCTTC
J gene: TRBJ1-5; clone size: NA; D gene: NA; V gene: TRBV14; CDR3 protein: CASSQDLGQPQHF; CDR3 DNA: TGTGCCAGCAGCCAAGATCTGGGCCAGCCCCAGCATTTT
J gene: TRBJ1-6; clone size: NA; D gene: NA; V gene: TRBV28; CDR3 protein: CASSLLQYSPLHF; CDR3 DNA: TGTGCCAGCAGTTTATTACAGTACTCACCCCTCCACTTT
J gene: TRBJ2-7; clone size: NA; D gene: NA; V gene: TRBV5-4; CDR3 protein: CASSPPRRGDHYEQYF; CDR3 DNA: TGTGCCAGCAGCCCTCCCCGGAGAGGAGACCACTACGAGCAGTACTTC
J gene: TRBJ2-7; clone size: NA; D gene: TRBD2; V gene: TRBV4-1; CDR3 protein: CASSQGLRTSRTYEQYF; CDR3 DNA: TGCGCCAGCAGCCAAGGTCTTAGGACTAGCAGGACCTACGAGCAGTACTTC
J gene: TRBJ1-1; clone size: NA; D gene: NA; V gene: TRBV28; CDR3 protein: CASTSGSGTEAFF; CDR3 DNA: TGTGCCAGCACCTCGGGTTCCGGCACTGAAGCTTTCTTT
J gene: TRBJ1-3; clone size: NA; D gene: NA; V gene: TRBV7-3; CDR3 protein: CASSLLGPSSGNTIYF; CDR3 DNA: TGTGCCAGCAGCCTCCTCGGACCTAGCTCTGGAAACACCATATATTTT
J gene: TRBJ1-2; clone size: once; D gene: NA; V gene: TRBV5-1; CDR3 protein: CASSLGTLLMEGYTF; CDR3 DNA: TGCGCCAGCAGCTTGGGAACCCTTTTGATGGAAGGCTACACCTTC
J gene: TRBJ1-5; clone size: NA; D gene: TRBD1; V gene: TRBV6-5; CDR3 protein: CASSQGQGNRPQHF; CDR3 DNA: TGTGCCAGCAGCCAGGGACAGGGCAACCGCCCCCAGCATTTT
J gene: TRBJ1-3; clone size: once; D gene: TRBD1; V gene: TRBV15; CDR3 protein: CATSRADRAGNTIYF; CDR3 DNA: TGTGCCACCAGCAGAGCTGACAGGGCTGGAAACACCATATATTTT
J gene: TRBJ2-3; clone size: NA; D gene: TRBD2; V gene: TRBV5-1; CDR3 protein: CASSSGLAGPMADTQYF; CDR3 DNA: TGCGCCAGCAGCTCAGGACTAGCGGGGCCGATGGCAGATACGCAGTATTTT
J gene: TRBJ2-7; clone size: NA; D gene: TRBD1; V gene: TRBV9; CDR3 protein: CASSPRSGTGEEQYF; CDR3 DNA: TGTGCCAGCAGCCCACGATCCGGGACAGGGGAAGAGCAGTACTTC
J gene: TRBJ2-3; clone size: NA; D gene: NA; V gene: TRBV28; CDR3 protein: CASSFPRYRTDTQYF; CDR3 DNA: TGTGCCAGCAGTTTCCCAAGGTACCGCACAGATACGCAGTATTTT
J gene: TRBJ1-2; clone size: NA; D gene: NA; V gene: TRBV18; CDR3 protein: CASSPTFRGESHYGYTF; CDR3 DNA: TGTGCCAGCTCACCCACCTTTCGAGGGGAGTCACACTATGGCTACACCTTC
J gene: TRBJ2-1; clone size: NA; D gene: NA; V gene: TRBV5-1; CDR3 protein: CASSLAWRDTNNEQFF; CDR3 DNA: TGCGCCAGCAGCTTGGCCTGGAGGGACACAAACAATGAGCAGTTCTTC
J gene: TRBJ2-2; clone size: NA; D gene: TRBD2; V gene: TRBV12-5; CDR3 protein: CASALLAGGPGELFF; CDR3 DNA: TGTGCTAGTGCCCTACTAGCGGGAGGACCCGGGGAGCTGTTTTTT
J gene: TRBJ2-5; clone size: NA; D gene: NA; V gene: TRBV19; CDR3 protein: CASSIQDSSETQYF; CDR3 DNA: TGTGCCAGTAGTATCCAGGATTCCAGTGAGACCCAGTACTTC
J gene: TRBJ2-7; clone size: NA; D gene: NA; V gene: TRBV28; CDR3 protein: CASSLESYEQYF; CDR3 DNA: TGTGCCAGCAGTTTAGAGTCCTACGAGCAGTACTTC
J gene: TRBJ1-4; clone size: NA; D gene: TRBD1; V gene: TRBV5-1; CDR3 protein: CASSLGAGGRTNEKLFF; CDR3 DNA: TGCGCCAGCAGCTTGGGGGCAGGGGGTCGGACTAATGAAAAACTGTTTTTT
J gene: TRBJ2-1; clone size: NA; D gene: TRBD1; V gene: TRBV4-1; CDR3 protein: CASSQPGQGVEQFF; CDR3 DNA: TGCGCCAGCAGCCAGCCGGGACAGGGAGTTGAGCAGTTCTTC
J gene: TRBJ1-1; clone size: NA; D gene: NA; V gene: TRBV7-2; CDR3 protein: CASSLVSGVLNTEAFF; CDR3 DNA: TGTGCCAGCAGCCTAGTAAGTGGAGTCTTGAACACTGAAGCTTTCTTT
J gene: TRBJ2-1; clone size: NA; D gene: NA; V gene: TRBV6-6; CDR3 protein: CASSRGSYNEQFF; CDR3 DNA: TGTGCCAGCAGTCGTGGGTCCTACAATGAGCAGTTCTTC
J gene: TRBJ2-1; clone size: NA; D gene: TRBD2; V gene: TRBV14; CDR3 protein: CASSRTGLAGDKFF; CDR3 DNA: TGTGCCAGCAGCCGAACGGGACTAGCGGGGGACAAGTTCTTC